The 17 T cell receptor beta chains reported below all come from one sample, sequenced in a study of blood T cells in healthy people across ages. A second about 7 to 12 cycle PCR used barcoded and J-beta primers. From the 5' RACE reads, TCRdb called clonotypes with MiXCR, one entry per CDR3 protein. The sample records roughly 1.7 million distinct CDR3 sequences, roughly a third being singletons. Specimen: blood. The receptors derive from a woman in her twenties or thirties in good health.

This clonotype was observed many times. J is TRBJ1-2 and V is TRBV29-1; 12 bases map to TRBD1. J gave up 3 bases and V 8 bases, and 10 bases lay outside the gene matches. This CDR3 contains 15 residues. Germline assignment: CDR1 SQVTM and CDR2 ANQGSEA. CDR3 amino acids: CSIRDRGRGDYGYTF. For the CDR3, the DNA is TGCAGCATCCGGGACAGGGGGCGCGGGGACTATGGCTACACCTTC.

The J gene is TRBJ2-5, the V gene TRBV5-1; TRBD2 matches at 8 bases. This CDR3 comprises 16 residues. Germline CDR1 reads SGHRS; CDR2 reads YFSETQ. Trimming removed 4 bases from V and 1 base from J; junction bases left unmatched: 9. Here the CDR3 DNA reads TGCGCCAGCAGCCCCGCCGGACTAGCACCCCAAGAGACCCAGTACTTC. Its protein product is CASSPAGLAPQETQYF.

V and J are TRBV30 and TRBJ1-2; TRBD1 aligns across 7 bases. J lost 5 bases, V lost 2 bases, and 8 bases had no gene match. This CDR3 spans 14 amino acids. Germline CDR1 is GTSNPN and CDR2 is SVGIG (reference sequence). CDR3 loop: CAWSKEGARYGYTF. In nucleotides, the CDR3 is TGTGCCTGGAGTAAGGAGGGGGCGCGATATGGCTACACCTTC.

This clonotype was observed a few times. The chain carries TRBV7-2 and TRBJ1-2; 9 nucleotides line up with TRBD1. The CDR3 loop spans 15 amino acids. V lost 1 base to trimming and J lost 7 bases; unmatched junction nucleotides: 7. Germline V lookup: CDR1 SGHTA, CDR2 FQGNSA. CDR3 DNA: TGTGCCAGCAGCTTAGTTGGGACAGGGTTGGGTGGCTACACCTTC. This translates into CASSLVGTGLGGYTF.

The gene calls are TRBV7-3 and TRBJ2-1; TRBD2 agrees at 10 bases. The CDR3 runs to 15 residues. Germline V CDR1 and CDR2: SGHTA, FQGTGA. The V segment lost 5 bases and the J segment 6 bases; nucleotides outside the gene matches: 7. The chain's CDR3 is CASSVGLAAFNEQFF. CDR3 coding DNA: TGTGCCAGCAGCGTCGGACTAGCGGCCTTCAATGAGCAGTTCTTC. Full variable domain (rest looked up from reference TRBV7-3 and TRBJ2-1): GAGVSQTPSNKVTEKGKYVELRCDPISGHTALYWYRQSLGQGPEFLIYFQGTGAADDSGLPNDRFFAVRPEGSVSTLKIQRTERGDSAVYLCASSVGLAAFNEQFFGPGTRLTVL.

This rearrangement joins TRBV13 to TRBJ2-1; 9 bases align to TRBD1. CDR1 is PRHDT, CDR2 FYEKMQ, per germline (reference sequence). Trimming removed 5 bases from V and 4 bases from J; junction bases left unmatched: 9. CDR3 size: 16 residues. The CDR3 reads CASSDTGTGSYNEQFF. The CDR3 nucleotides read TGTGCCAGCAGCGATACCGGGACAGGGAGTTACAATGAGCAGTTCTTC.

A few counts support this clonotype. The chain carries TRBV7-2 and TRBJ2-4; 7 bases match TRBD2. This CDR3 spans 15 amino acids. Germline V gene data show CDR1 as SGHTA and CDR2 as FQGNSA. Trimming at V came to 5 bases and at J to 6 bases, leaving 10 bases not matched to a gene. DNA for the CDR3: TGTGCCAGCAGCCGTTTGACTAGCATAGGAAACATTCAGTACTTC. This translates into CASSRLTSIGNIQYF. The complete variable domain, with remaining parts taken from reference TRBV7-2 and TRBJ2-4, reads GAGVSQSPSNKVTEKGKDVELRCDPISGHTALYWYRQSLGQGLEFLIYFQGNSAPDKSGLPSDRFSAERTGGSVSTLTIQRTQQEDSAVYLCASSRLTSIGNIQYFGAGTRLSVL.

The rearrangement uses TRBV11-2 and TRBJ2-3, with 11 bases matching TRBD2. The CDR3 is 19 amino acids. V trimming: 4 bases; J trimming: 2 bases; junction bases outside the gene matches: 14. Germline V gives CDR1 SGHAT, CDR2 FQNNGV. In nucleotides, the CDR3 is TGTGCCAGCAGCTCCATAGGGGGTTCGACTAGCGGGAACACAGATACGCAGTATTTT. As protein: CASSSIGGSTSGNTDTQYF. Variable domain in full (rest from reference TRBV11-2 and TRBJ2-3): EAGVAQSPRYKIIEKRQSVAFWCNPISGHATLYWYQQILGQGPKLLIQFQNNGVVDDSQLPKDRFSAERLKGVDSTLKIQPAKLEDSAVYLCASSSIGGSTSGNTDTQYFGPGTRLTVL.

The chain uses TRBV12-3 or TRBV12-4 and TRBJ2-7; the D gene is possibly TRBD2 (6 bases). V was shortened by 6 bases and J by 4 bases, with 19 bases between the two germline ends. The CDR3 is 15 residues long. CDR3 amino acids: CASSSRRLAIYEQYF. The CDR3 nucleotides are TGTGCCAGCAGCTCCCGGCGGCTAGCGATATACGAGCAGTACTTC.

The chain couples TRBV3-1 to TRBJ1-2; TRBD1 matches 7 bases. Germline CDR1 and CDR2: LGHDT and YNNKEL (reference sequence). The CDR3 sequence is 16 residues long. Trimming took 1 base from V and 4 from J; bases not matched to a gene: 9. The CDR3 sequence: CASSQGAGTAAYGYTF. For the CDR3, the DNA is TGTGCCAGCAGCCAAGGCGCCGGGACAGCAGCCTATGGCTACACCTTC.

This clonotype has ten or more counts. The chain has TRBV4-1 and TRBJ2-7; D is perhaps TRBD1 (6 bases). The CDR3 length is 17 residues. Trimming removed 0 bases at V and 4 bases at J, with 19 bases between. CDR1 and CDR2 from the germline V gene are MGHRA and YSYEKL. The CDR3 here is CASSQDRAQGWWYEQYF. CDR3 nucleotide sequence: TGCGCCAGCAGCCAAGATCGGGCACAGGGTTGGTGGTACGAGCAGTACTTC.

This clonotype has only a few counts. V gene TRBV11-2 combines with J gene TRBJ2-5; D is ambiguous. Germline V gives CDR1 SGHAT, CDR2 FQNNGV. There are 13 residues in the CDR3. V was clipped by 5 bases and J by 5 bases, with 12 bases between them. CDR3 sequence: CASSPFVGETQYF. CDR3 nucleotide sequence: TGTGCCAGCAGCCCTTTTGTGGGCGAGACCCAGTACTTC.

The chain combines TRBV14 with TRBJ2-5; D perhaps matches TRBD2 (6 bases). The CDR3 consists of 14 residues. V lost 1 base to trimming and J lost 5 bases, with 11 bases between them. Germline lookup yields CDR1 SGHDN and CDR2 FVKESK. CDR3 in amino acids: CASSQGTKTETQYF. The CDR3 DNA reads TGTGCCAGCAGCCAAGGGACTAAAACGGAGACCCAGTACTTC.

The CDR3 nucleotides are TGTGCCAGCAGCGCACAGAGCCAACCTAGCGGGAGACGGAATGAGCAGTACTTC. Amino acid sequence: CASSAQSQPSGRRNEQYF. The chain couples TRBV21-1 to TRBJ2-5; whether TRBD2, the table's D call, matches the DNA was not checked. TRBV21-1 is marked as a pseudogene. This CDR3 has 18 amino acids.

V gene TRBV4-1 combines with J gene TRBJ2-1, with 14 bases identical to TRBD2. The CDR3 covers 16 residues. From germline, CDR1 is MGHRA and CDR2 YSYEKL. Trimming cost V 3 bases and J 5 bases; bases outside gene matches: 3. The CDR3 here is CASSHRLAGGDNEQFF. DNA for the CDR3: TGCGCCAGCAGCCACCGACTAGCGGGGGGGGACAATGAGCAGTTCTTC.

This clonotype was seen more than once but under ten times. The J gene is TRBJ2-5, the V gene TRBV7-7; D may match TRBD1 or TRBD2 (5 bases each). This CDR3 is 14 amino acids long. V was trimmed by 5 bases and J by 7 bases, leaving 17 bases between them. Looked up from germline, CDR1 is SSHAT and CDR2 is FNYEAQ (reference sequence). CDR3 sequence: CASSPGALSGTQYF. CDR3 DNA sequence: TGTGCCAGCAGCCCCGGGGCCTTGTCGGGGACCCAGTACTTC. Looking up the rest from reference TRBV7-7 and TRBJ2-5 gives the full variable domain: GAGVSQSPRYKVTKRGQDVTLRCDPISSHATLYWYQQALGQGPEFLTYFNYEAQPDKSGLPSDRFSAERPEGSISTLTIQRTEQRDSAMYRCASSPGALSGTQYFGPGTRLLVL.

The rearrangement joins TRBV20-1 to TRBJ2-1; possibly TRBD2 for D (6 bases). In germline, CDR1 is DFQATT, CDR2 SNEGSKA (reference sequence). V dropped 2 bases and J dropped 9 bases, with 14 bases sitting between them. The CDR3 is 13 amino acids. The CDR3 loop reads CSARTSLGPEQFF. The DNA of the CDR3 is TGCAGTGCTAGAACTAGCCTCGGTCCTGAGCAGTTCTTC.